A few counts support the clone carrying this T cell receptor beta chain. The V end was cut by 3 bases, the J end by 7 bases, with 8 bases between. The CDR3 covers 12 residues. TCRdb called the 5' RACE reads again in MiXCR, with one record for every CDR3 protein. The sample gives about 62,000 distinct CDR3 sequences, more than 25% of which show up once; roughly 2% is in the top ten. This rearrangement joins TRBV12-3 or TRBV12-4 to TRBJ2-3; D is ambiguous. The receptor was derived from a female donor with breast cancer. The sample was tumor-infiltrating naive CD4+ T cells sorted from the breast tumor. Subset: naive CD4+ T cells, CD4+CD45RA+CD25-. CDR3 coding DNA: TGTGCCAGCAGTTTGATGGTCTATACGCAGTATTTT. This translates into CASSLMVYTQYF.